The 22 T cell receptor beta chains below were found in one sample sequenced in a study of tumor-infiltrating lymphocytes in primary liver carcinoma. Germline DNA was extracted alongside blood RNA, which was obtained from unsorted whole blood. With roughly 540 ng total RNA as template and a constant-region primer, TCR beta cDNA was made. The TCR beta library was amplified through three nested multiplex PCR rounds in a modified ARM-PCR procedure. PCR rounds one and two used TRBV1-TRBV30 forward primers with a C-beta reverse primer for around 9 cycles each. Each CDR3 protein is one row after TCRdb ran MiXCR on the multiplex PCR reads. There are about 310,000 distinct CDR3 sequences in the sample; 45% to 70% occur only once, and about 18% lies in the top ten. The sequencing sample was made of peripheral blood. The receptors shown here come from a woman aged 25 to 39 with primary liver carcinoma and hepatitis B virus infection.

A remark on this clonotype: A read error may explain this, as a much larger clone is one base away. The chain combines TRBV12-3 or TRBV12-4 with TRBJ2-5; weak D call: TRBD1 (5 bases). V shed 8 bases and J shed 6 bases, with 19 bases lying between them. The CDR3 extends over 14 amino acids. CDR3 in amino acids: CASCGQGSVKTQYF. CDR3 DNA: TGTGCCAGCTGTGGCCAGGGCAGCGTGAAGACCCAGTACTTC.

The CDR3 region has the DNA TGTGCCAGCAGCCCCCGGGTCTTCGGGGATACGCAGTATTTT. Translated: CASSPRVFGDTQYF. The V and J genes are TRBV14 and TRBJ2-3; D is ambiguous. The CDR3 sequence is 14 residues long. CDR1 and CDR2 from the germline V gene are SGHDN and FVKESK. Trimming removed 4 bases at V and 6 bases at J, with 14 bases between.

The chain couples TRBV7-8 to TRBJ1-6, with 7 bases aligning to TRBD1. CDR3 length: 15 amino acids. V lost 3 bases to trimming and J lost 9 bases; unmatched junction nucleotides: 8. Germline values: CDR1 SGHVS, CDR2 FQNEAQ. CDR3 region: CASSLVQGMGSPLHF. In DNA, the CDR3 is TGTGCCAGCAGCTTGGTACAGGGGATGGGTTCACCCCTCCACTTT.

On this clonotype: A much larger clone differs by one base, so this may be a read error. The chain is built from TRBV29-1 and TRBJ2-4; 15 nucleotides agree with TRBD2. Per germline, CDR1 SQVTM and CDR2 ANQGSEA. Germline trimming cut 6 bases from V and 12 bases from J; bases unmatched to any gene: 12. The CDR3 is 15 residues long. CDR3 protein: CSVEKGLAGGYTQYF. In DNA, the CDR3 is TGCAGCGTCGAAAAGGGACTAGCGGGAGGCTACACTCAGTACTTC.

This chain joins TRBV6-6 and TRBJ2-3; D possibly corresponds to TRBD1 (6 bases). CDR1 is MNHNY and CDR2 is SVGAGI in the germline V gene (reference sequence). With 0 bases removed from V and 2 bases from J, the gap between germline ends came to 12 bases. The length of the CDR3 is 16 residues. The CDR3 coding sequence is TGTGCCAGCAGTTACTCCCTACAGGGATCCACAGATACGCAGTATTTT. Translation: CASSYSLQGSTDTQYF.

In this sample, this clonotype turned up a few times. The V and J genes are TRBV6-5 and TRBJ2-3, with 8 bases that match TRBD1. CDR3 length equals 16 residues. In germline, CDR1 is MNHEY, CDR2 SVGAGI. V lost 5 bases and J lost 8; bases outside the gene matches: 15. The CDR3 DNA is TGTGCCAGCAGTGACCGCGGGACAGGCGTAGGGGGTACGCAGTATTTT. Translating gives CASSDRGTGVGGTQYF.

The CDR3 sequence is CASSLLGQMNTEAFF. The CDR3, as DNA: TGCGCCAGCAGTCTTTTAGGACAGATGAACACTGAAGCTTTCTTT. V gene TRBV23-1 combines with J gene TRBJ1-1; possibly TRBD1 for D (6 bases). TRBV23-1 counts as an open reading frame of uncertain function. With 4 bases removed from V and 0 bases from J, the gap between germline ends came to 12 bases. The CDR3 loop spans 15 amino acids.

This clonotype has ten or more counts. The gene calls are TRBV5-4 and TRBJ2-7; 9 nucleotides match TRBD2. The CDR3 runs 15 residues. Germline CDR1 and CDR2: SGHNT and YYREEE (reference sequence). Trimming at V came to 1 base and at J to 3 bases, leaving 5 bases not matched to a gene. The CDR3 region is CASSLREAGGYEQYF. The DNA of the CDR3 is TGTGCCAGCAGCTTGCGTGAAGCGGGAGGCTACGAGCAGTACTTC.

This clonotype came up many times. The chain has TRBV10-3 and TRBJ2-2, with 8 positions matching TRBD1. With V trimmed by 3 bases and J by 0 bases, 3 bases remained unmatched. The CDR3 is made up of 16 amino acids. Germline V lookup: CDR1 ENHRY, CDR2 SYGVKD. The CDR3 nucleotides read TGTGCCATCAGTGACCGCAGGGGGCCGAACACCGGGGAGCTGTTTTTT. Its translation: CAISDRRGPNTGELFF.

The chain carries TRBV6-5 and TRBJ1-3; weak D call: TRBD1 (5 bases). Germline values: CDR1 MNHEY, CDR2 SVGAGI. This CDR3 spans 15 amino acids. The germline V and J ends were trimmed by 6 bases and 0 bases, with 12 bases remaining between them. The CDR3 DNA reads as TGTGCCAGCAGACGGGGACGGAGCTCTGGAAACACCATATATTTT. It translates to CASRRGRSSGNTIYF.

V usage is TRBV14 and J usage is TRBJ2-2; 10 positions agree with TRBD2. V was clipped by 7 bases and J by 6 bases; unmatched bases: 8. Germline CDR1 reads SGHDN; CDR2 reads FVKESK. This CDR3 is built from 15 residues. CDR3 region: CASKRTSGLAGELFF. The DNA of the CDR3 is TGTGCCAGCAAGAGGACTAGCGGTCTCGCCGGGGAGCTGTTTTTT.

This clonotype was picked up one time. The chain links TRBV12-3 or TRBV12-4 to TRBJ2-7; the D is unclear. This CDR3 has 13 residues. With 4 bases removed from V and 7 bases from J, the gap between germline ends came to 14 bases. The DNA for the CDR3 is TGTGCCAGCAGTTCGAGAAGTCTCGGTGAGCAGTACTTC. Translated: CASSSRSLGEQYF.

The chain joins TRBV28 to TRBJ2-1, with no clear D. V lost 4 bases to trimming and J lost 8 bases, with 6 bases between them. The CDR3 spans 11 residues. Germline CDR1 reads MDHEN; CDR2 reads SYDVKM. CDR3 residues: CASSSYDEQFF. For the CDR3, the DNA is TGTGCCAGCAGTTCTTACGATGAGCAGTTCTTC.

This clonotype turned up a few times. The V call is TRBV5-1, the J call TRBJ2-3; maybe TRBD2 (7 bases). The CDR3 consists of 14 residues. CDR1 and CDR2 (germline): SGHRS, YFSETQ. With 1 base removed from V and 4 bases from J, the gap between germline ends came to 10 bases. CDR3 protein: CASSLQGRADTQYF. CDR3 DNA sequence: TGCGCCAGCAGCTTGCAGGGGAGGGCAGATACGCAGTATTTT.

In the case of this clonotype: As the CDR3 is not closed by the conserved phenylalanine or tryptophan, this likely results from a read error. The chain couples TRBV28 to TRBJ1-1; the D is unclear. Germline-derived CDR1 and CDR2 are MDHEN and SYDVKM. This CDR3 comprises 13 residues. The V end was cut by 5 bases, the J end by 2 bases, with 9 bases between. The CDR3 coding sequence is TGTGCCAGCAGTACCCAACTCAACACTGAAGCTTTCCTT. This codes for CASSTQLNTEAFL.

This clonotype was counted only a few times. V gene TRBV6-2 or TRBV6-3 combines with J gene TRBJ2-7; 7 nucleotides agree with TRBD2. The CDR3 runs 13 residues. V trimming: 6 bases; J trimming: 3 bases; junction bases outside the gene matches: 5. Germline V gives CDR1 MNHEY, CDR2 SVGEGT. CDR3: CASRSGTNYEQYF. The CDR3 bases are TGTGCCAGCAGAAGCGGGACTAACTACGAGCAGTACTTC.

Within the sample, this clonotype is medium-sized. V is TRBV11-3 and J is TRBJ2-1; 7 bases align to TRBD2. The CDR3 contains 15 residues. Germline loops: CDR1 SGHNT, CDR2 YENEEA. V lost 8 bases and J lost 9; bases outside the gene matches: 16. CDR3 nucleotides: TGTGCCAGCGCCCCGGGACTATGGCATGGGGGTGAGCAGTTCTTC. This translates into CASAPGLWHGGEQFF.

As for this clonotype: At one boundary the junction diverges from the germline segment, which might be a read error. The chain carries TRBV4-3 and TRBJ2-1; perhaps TRBD2 as D (5 bases). This CDR3 contains 14 residues. Germline assignment: CDR1 LGHNA and CDR2 YSLEER. Here the CDR3 reads CPSSAGIRGYEQFF. The CDR3 DNA sequence: TGCCCCAGCAGCGCTGGAATCCGAGGGTATGAGCAGTTCTTC.

With respect to this clonotype: This may be a read error: a much more frequent sequence differs by one nucleotide. V usage is TRBV6-5 and J usage is TRBJ2-7; maybe TRBD2 (6 bases). Germline values: CDR1 MNHEY, CDR2 SVGAGI. The CDR3 is made up of 15 amino acids. Trimming pared 2 bases from V and 3 bases from J, leaving 14 bases between. Here the CDR3 DNA reads TGTGCCAGCAGTTACACCCTTAGCGGTGTCTACGAGCAGTACTTC. As protein: CASSYTLSGVYEQYF.

To note about this clonotype: Since a much larger clone is just one base distant, this may be a read error. The chain is built from TRBV11-2 and TRBJ2-1; D is ambiguous. The CDR3 runs to 15 residues. CDR1 and CDR2 from the germline V gene are SGHAT and FQNNGV. The CDR3 here is CVSNLPRNSYNEQFF. CDR3 sequence (DNA): TGTGTCAGCAACCTACCCCGGAACTCCTACAATGAGCAGTTCTTC.

The gene calls are TRBV7-9 and TRBJ1-2; 8 bases fit TRBD1. CDR3 length equals 13 residues. V lost 3 bases, J lost 8 bases, and 5 bases stayed unmatched. Germline V gives CDR1 SEHNR, CDR2 FQNEAQ (reference sequence). CDR3: CASSFQGAAGYTF. The DNA for the CDR3 is TGTGCCAGCAGCTTTCAGGGGGCGGCGGGCTACACCTTC.

This clonotype was picked up one time. An end of the junction does not agree with germline; a read error may underlie this. The rearrangement links TRBV12-3 or TRBV12-4 to TRBJ2-5; TRBD1 might be the D (5 bases). The CDR3 consists of 13 residues. The CDR3 here is CASQGSFLESQYF. The CDR3 DNA sequence: TGTGCCAGCCAGGGCAGTTTCTTAGAGAGCCAGTACTTC.